The 27 T cell receptor beta chains in this list originate from one sample, sequenced in a study of T-cell memory formation after mild COVID-19. One entry per CDR3 protein, called by TCRdb with MiXCR from the 5' RACE reads. The sample contains about 400,000 distinct CDR3 sequences, approximately 19% of which appear only once. Input material: PBMCs or a T cell subset sorted from them (not recorded which). Source of these receptors: a man younger than 35 who had mild COVID-19 (a few samples of this study predate the infection). Cell type and time point are not known.

This clonotype was found a few times. The chain combines TRBV27 with TRBJ2-3, with D perhaps matching TRBD2 (7 bases). CDR1 MNHEY and CDR2 SMNVEV come from the germline V gene (reference sequence). The CDR3 is 13 amino acids. The germline V and J ends were trimmed by 8 bases and 7 bases, with 16 bases remaining between them. CDR3 protein: CASQGGGRNTQYF. The CDR3 nucleotides read TGTGCCAGCCAAGGGGGGGGGCGTAATACGCAGTATTTT.

A few counts support this clonotype. The V call is TRBV12-3 or TRBV12-4, the J call TRBJ2-1, with D perhaps matching TRBD1 (5 bases). The CDR3 extends over 18 amino acids. Trimming stripped 2 bases from V and 1 base from J, with 18 bases between. CDR3 loop: CASSLTWWGGISYNEQFF. The CDR3, as DNA: TGTGCCAGCAGTTTAACTTGGTGGGGCGGCATTTCCTACAATGAGCAGTTCTTC.

In its sample, this clonotype was seen a few times. The genes are TRBV5-1 and TRBJ2-3, with D possibly being TRBD2 (5 bases). Germline-derived CDR1 and CDR2 are SGHRS and YFSETQ. CDR3 length: 17 amino acids. The V gene lost 4 bases and the J gene lost 1 base, with 19 bases spanning the gap. Here the CDR3 DNA reads TGCGCCAGCAGCCCCTCCCCAGGACTCATCGGCACAGATACGCAGTATTTT. It is translated as CASSPSPGLIGTDTQYF.

The chain is built from TRBV29-1 and TRBJ2-7; 7 nucleotides match TRBD1. The CDR3 consists of 12 residues. V dropped 0 bases and J dropped 6; count of bases not matched to a gene: 2. Germline CDR1 is SQVTM and CDR2 is ANQGSEA. Written as DNA, the CDR3 is TGCAGCGTTGAAGAGACAGGGAGCGAGCAGTACTTC. Translated, it gives CSVEETGSEQYF.

This clonotype was observed at least ten times. The J gene is TRBJ2-3, the V gene TRBV7-2; D uncertain. Trimming pared 5 bases from V and 0 bases from J, leaving 9 bases between. The CDR3 runs 14 residues. Germline V lookup: CDR1 SGHTA, CDR2 FQGNSA. CDR3 region: CASSQIGSTDTQYF. The CDR3 nucleotides read TGTGCCAGCAGCCAAATCGGTAGCACAGATACGCAGTATTTT.

The chain couples TRBV6-5 to TRBJ2-3; 9 bases are a match to TRBD2. CDR1 MNHEY and CDR2 SVGAGI come from the germline V gene. This CDR3 is built from 20 residues. V lost 2 bases and J lost 1; bases outside the gene matches: 16. CDR3 bases: TGTGCCAGCAGTTACCTAGGGACTAGCTGGGGTCCCCAGGGCACAGATACGCAGTATTTT. Protein: CASSYLGTSWGPQGTDTQYF.

J is TRBJ1-1 and V is TRBV4-1; D is unclear. V was trimmed by 1 base and J by 4 bases, leaving 7 bases between them. CDR3 length equals 13 residues. Germline CDR1 MGHRA, CDR2 YSYEKL. The CDR3 sequence: CASSQARGTEAFF. The CDR3 nucleotides read TGCGCCAGCAGCCAAGCCCGGGGCACTGAAGCTTTCTTT.

The chain employs TRBV7-2 and TRBJ1-5; possible D gene TRBD1, 6 bases. CDR3 length equals 14 residues. Germline assignment: CDR1 SGHTA and CDR2 FQGNSA. With 5 bases removed from V and 7 bases from J, the gap between germline ends came to 15 bases. The CDR3 sequence is CASSVSRGYQPQHF. In DNA form, the CDR3 reads TGTGCCAGCAGCGTAAGCAGGGGTTACCAGCCCCAGCATTTT.

This sequence joins TRBV3-1 and TRBJ2-1; no reliable D call. The germline V gene has CDR1 LGHDT and CDR2 YNNKEL (reference sequence). V was pared by 2 bases and J by 10 bases, with 12 bases between. This CDR3 spans 13 amino acids. The CDR3 here is CASSQFPPREQFF. CDR3 nucleotide sequence: TGTGCCAGCAGCCAATTCCCCCCGCGGGAGCAGTTCTTC.

This clonotype was observed many times. This rearrangement joins TRBV18 to TRBJ2-3; possible D gene TRBD1, 6 bases. From germline, CDR1 is KGHSH and CDR2 LQKENI. The CDR3 totals 16 residues. V lost 3 bases and J lost 6, with 19 bases in between. CDR3 in amino acids: CASSPPGQSSGDTQYF. In nucleotides, the CDR3 is TGTGCCAGCTCACCCCCGGGACAATCGTCAGGGGATACGCAGTATTTT.

The CDR3 region is CASSISTDVETQYF. In DNA, the CDR3 is TGTGCCAGCAGCATTTCTACTGACGTAGAGACCCAGTACTTC. The chain carries TRBV7-6 and TRBJ2-5, with D unresolved. Germline CDR1 SGHVS, CDR2 FNYEAQ. V dropped 5 bases and J dropped 4 bases, with 14 bases sitting between them. The CDR3 length is 14 residues.

This clonotype was picked up a small number of times. The chain has TRBV7-3 and TRBJ2-7; D is unresolved. Germline loops: CDR1 SGHTA, CDR2 FQGTGA. The V end lost 5 bases, the J end lost 3 bases, and 11 bases lay between the germline ends. The CDR3 totals 13 residues. CDR3 amino acids: CASSHAPGYEQYF. The CDR3 nucleotides are TGTGCCAGCAGCCATGCACCGGGCTACGAGCAGTACTTC.

This chain uses TRBV6-6 with TRBJ1-1; D not certain. The CDR3 is 14 residues long. CDR1 and CDR2 (germline): MNHNY, SVGAGI (reference sequence). With 7 bases removed from V and 0 bases from J, the gap between germline ends came to 12 bases. The CDR3 spells CASNAASLNTEAFF. For the CDR3, the DNA is TGTGCCAGCAATGCTGCTTCTCTGAACACTGAAGCTTTCTTT.

The chain uses TRBV5-5 and TRBJ2-2, with unresolved D. The germline V gene has CDR1 SGHKS and CDR2 YYEKEE (reference sequence). V lost 2 bases and J lost 6, with 11 bases in between. The CDR3 is 14 amino acids. DNA of the CDR3: TGTGCCAGCAGCTTCACTTCAGTTCCCGGGGAGCTGTTTTTT. Protein sequence: CASSFTSVPGELFF.

This clonotype was picked up one time. The chain joins TRBV3-1 to TRBJ2-3, with a weak D call TRBD1 (6 bases). This CDR3 spans 19 amino acids. Looked up from germline, CDR1 is LGHDT and CDR2 is YNNKEL (reference sequence). V was clipped by 1 base and J by 5 bases, with 25 bases between them. In nucleotides, the CDR3 is TGTGCCAGCAGCCAAGGATATCGGTGGGCAGGGGAGAAAGTAGATACGCAGTATTTT. It is translated as CASSQGYRWAGEKVDTQYF.

This clonotype has more than one count but fewer than ten. The CDR3 DNA reads as TGTGCCAGCAGCTCCTTAGGCGGAATGAGAAATACGCAGTATTTT. Amino acid sequence: CASSSLGGMRNTQYF. The chain recombines TRBV7-3 with TRBJ2-3; the D is unclear. Germline V CDR1 and CDR2: SGHTA, FQGTGA. The CDR3 extends over 15 amino acids. Trimming shortened V by 4 bases and J by 7 bases, and 18 bases separated the two germline ends.

V is TRBV3-1 and J is TRBJ2-3; D unclear. The V end lost 2 bases, the J end lost 4 bases, and 10 bases lay between the germline ends. The germline V gene has CDR1 LGHDT and CDR2 YNNKEL (reference sequence). This CDR3 region has 14 residues. This CDR3 reads CASSQRMAADTQYF. The CDR3 DNA reads TGTGCCAGCAGCCAAAGAATGGCGGCAGATACGCAGTATTTT.

The chain is built from TRBV4-2 and TRBJ1-4, with 9 bases aligning to TRBD1. The CDR3 totals 15 residues. With V trimmed by 8 bases and J by 0 bases, 4 bases remained unmatched. The germline V gene has CDR1 LGHNA and CDR2 YNFKEQ. The CDR3 loop is CASGDRGTTNEKLFF. DNA for the CDR3: TGTGCCAGCGGAGACAGGGGGACAACTAATGAAAAACTGTTTTTT.

V and J are TRBV4-1 and TRBJ2-2; TRBD1 agrees at 9 bases. The CDR3 is made up of 18 amino acids. The ends lost 1 base at V and 1 base at J; junction bases unmatched: 7. The germline gives CDR1 MGHRA, CDR2 YSYEKL. The CDR3 region is CASSQASRTGENTGELFF. In DNA form, the CDR3 reads TGCGCCAGCAGCCAAGCATCTCGGACAGGGGAGAACACCGGGGAGCTGTTTTTT.

This clonotype was detected a few times. The V gene is TRBV7-9, the J gene TRBJ1-1; 7 nucleotides agree with TRBD1. The CDR3 loop spans 13 amino acids. The J segment lost 2 bases and the V segment lost 8 bases, leaving 5 bases of the junction unmatched. Germline lookup yields CDR1 SEHNR and CDR2 FQNEAQ (reference sequence). Written as DNA, the CDR3 is TGTGCCAGCGACGGGACAGCCAACACTGAAGCTTTCTTT. Translation: CASDGTANTEAFF.

The V gene is TRBV6-5, the J gene TRBJ1-1, with TRBD1 matching over 8 bases. CDR1 is MNHEY and CDR2 is SVGAGI in the germline V gene. The CDR3 is 17 residues long. The V gene end was trimmed by 0 bases and the J gene end by 0 bases; junction bases not matched to a gene: 6. This CDR3 reads CASSYSGQGTVNTEAFF. The CDR3 nucleotides read TGTGCCAGCAGTTACTCAGGACAGGGAACTGTGAACACTGAAGCTTTCTTT.

There are a few counts of this clonotype. The gene calls are TRBV5-1 and TRBJ2-7; 11 bases fit TRBD1. Germline V lookup: CDR1 SGHRS, CDR2 YFSETQ. This CDR3 has 14 residues. Losses at the gene ends were 4 bases for V and 7 bases for J; bases not matched to a gene: 7. The CDR3 loop reads CASSPGQGAEEQYF. Written as DNA, the CDR3 is TGCGCCAGCAGCCCCGGACAGGGGGCAGAGGAGCAGTACTTC.

The V gene is TRBV20-1, the J gene TRBJ1-2; D possibly corresponds to TRBD1 (5 bases). CDR1 and CDR2 (germline): DFQATT, SNEGSKA (reference sequence). V lost 3 bases to trimming and J lost 3 bases, with 11 bases between them. The CDR3 runs to 13 residues. The CDR3 nucleotides read TGCAGTGCTAGGAGGGGTCTGGACTATGGCTACACCTTC. It codes for CSARRGLDYGYTF.

The chain carries TRBV6-1 and TRBJ2-3; 8 bases are a match to TRBD1. The CDR3 has 15 residues. V shed 6 bases and J 0 bases; nucleotides not matched to a gene: 5. Looked up from germline, CDR1 is MNHNS and CDR2 is SASEGT. The CDR3 loop reads CASSPTGESTDTQYF. The CDR3 bases are TGTGCCAGCAGCCCGACAGGGGAGAGCACAGATACGCAGTATTTT.

The sample holds many counts of this clonotype. The chain joins TRBV3-1 to TRBJ2-3; a weak D match, TRBD2 (5 bases). Germline CDR1 and CDR2: LGHDT and YNNKEL (reference sequence). V was trimmed by 0 bases and J by 1 base, leaving 8 bases between them. CDR3 length: 15 amino acids. As DNA, the CDR3 is TGTGCCAGCAGCCAAGATGGGAGCCGCACAGATACGCAGTATTTT. Translation gives CASSQDGSRTDTQYF.

The genes are TRBV6-6 and TRBJ2-1; the D call may be TRBD1 or TRBD2 (5 bases each). The V gene's germline CDR1 is MNHNY and CDR2 SVGAGI (reference sequence). Trimming pared 5 bases from V and 2 bases from J, leaving 13 bases between. The CDR3 loop spans 15 amino acids. CDR3 loop: CASSAGDPTYNEQFF. DNA for the CDR3: TGTGCCAGCAGTGCCGGGGACCCCACCTACAATGAGCAGTTCTTC.

The chain employs TRBV7-9 and TRBJ2-3, with D perhaps matching TRBD2 (5 bases). Trimming removed 4 bases from V and 0 bases from J, with 14 bases in between. Germline CDR1 SEHNR, CDR2 FQNEAQ (reference sequence). This CDR3 comprises 16 residues. CDR3 sequence reads: CASSSQELDSTDTQYF. Written as DNA, the CDR3 is TGTGCCAGCAGCTCCCAGGAACTAGATAGCACAGATACGCAGTATTTT.